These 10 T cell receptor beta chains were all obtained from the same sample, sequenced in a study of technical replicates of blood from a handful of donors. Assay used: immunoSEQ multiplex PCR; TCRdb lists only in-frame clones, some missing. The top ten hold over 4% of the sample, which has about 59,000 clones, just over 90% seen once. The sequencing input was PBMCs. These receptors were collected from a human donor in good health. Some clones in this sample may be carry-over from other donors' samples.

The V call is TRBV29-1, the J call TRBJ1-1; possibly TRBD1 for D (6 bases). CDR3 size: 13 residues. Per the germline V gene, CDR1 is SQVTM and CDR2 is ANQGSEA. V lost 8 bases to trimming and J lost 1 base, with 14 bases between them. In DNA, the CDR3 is TGCAGCACAACCCAGGGGCCGAACACTGAAGCTTTCTTT. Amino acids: CSTTQGPNTEAFF.

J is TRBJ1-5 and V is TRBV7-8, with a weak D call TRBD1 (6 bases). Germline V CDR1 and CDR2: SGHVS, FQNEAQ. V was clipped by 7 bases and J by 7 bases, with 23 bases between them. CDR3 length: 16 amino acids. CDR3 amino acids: CASIPTGFTSLQPQHF. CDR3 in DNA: TGTGCCAGCATTCCTACAGGGTTTACCTCCCTACAGCCCCAGCATTTT.

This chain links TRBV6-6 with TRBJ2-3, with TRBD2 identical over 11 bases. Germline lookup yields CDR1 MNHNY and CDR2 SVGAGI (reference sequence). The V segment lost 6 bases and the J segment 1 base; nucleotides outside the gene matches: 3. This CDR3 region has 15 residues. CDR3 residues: CASSQTSGGTDTQYF. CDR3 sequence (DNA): TGTGCCAGCAGCCAGACTAGCGGGGGCACAGATACGCAGTATTTT.

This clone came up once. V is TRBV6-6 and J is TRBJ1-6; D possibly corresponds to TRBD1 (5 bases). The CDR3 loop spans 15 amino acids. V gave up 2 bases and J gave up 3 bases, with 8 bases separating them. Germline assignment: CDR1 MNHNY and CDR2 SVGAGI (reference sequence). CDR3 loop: CASSYGQGYNSPLHF. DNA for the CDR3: TGTGCCAGCAGTTACGGGCAGGGCTATAATTCACCCCTCCACTTT.

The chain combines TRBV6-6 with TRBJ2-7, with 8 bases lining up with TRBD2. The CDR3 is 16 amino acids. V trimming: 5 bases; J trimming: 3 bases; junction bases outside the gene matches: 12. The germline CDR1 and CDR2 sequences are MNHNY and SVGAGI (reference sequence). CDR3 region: CASSPLGRSGGYEQYF. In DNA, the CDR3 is TGTGCCAGCAGTCCCCTGGGTCGGAGCGGGGGCTACGAGCAGTACTTC.

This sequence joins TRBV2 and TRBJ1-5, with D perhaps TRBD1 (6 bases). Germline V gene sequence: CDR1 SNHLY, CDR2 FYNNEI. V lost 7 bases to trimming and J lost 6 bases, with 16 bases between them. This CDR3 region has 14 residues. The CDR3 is CASTDGGGGQPQHF. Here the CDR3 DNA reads TGTGCCAGCACCGACGGGGGGGGCGGTCAGCCCCAGCATTTT.

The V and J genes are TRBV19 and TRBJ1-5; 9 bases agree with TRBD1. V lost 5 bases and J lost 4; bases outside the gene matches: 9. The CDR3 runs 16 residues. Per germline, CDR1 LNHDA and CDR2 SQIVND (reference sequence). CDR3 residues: CASSPRDRVENQPQHF. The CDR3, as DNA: TGTGCCAGTAGTCCTCGGGACAGGGTGGAAAATCAGCCCCAGCATTTT.

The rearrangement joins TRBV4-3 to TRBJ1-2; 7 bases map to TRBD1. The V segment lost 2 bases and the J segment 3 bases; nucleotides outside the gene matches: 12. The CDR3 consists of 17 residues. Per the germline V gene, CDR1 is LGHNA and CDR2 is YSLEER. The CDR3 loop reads CASSQYLGYRGDYGYTF. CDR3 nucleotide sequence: TGCGCCAGCAGCCAATACCTTGGGTACAGGGGCGACTATGGCTACACCTTC.

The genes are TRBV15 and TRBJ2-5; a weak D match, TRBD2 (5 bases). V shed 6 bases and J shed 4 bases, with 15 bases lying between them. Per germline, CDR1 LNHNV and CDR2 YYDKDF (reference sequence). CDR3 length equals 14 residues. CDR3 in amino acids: CATSYGPRGETQYF. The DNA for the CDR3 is TGTGCCACCAGTTACGGACCACGGGGAGAGACCCAGTACTTC.

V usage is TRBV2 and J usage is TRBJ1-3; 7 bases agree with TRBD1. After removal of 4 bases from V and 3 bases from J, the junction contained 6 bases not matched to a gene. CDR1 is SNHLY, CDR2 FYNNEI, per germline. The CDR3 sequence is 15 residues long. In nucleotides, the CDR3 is TGTGCCAGCAGTGCGCAGGGGGTAGGTGGAAACACCATATATTTT. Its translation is CASSAQGVGGNTIYF.